This TCR beta chain comes out of a study of Ad26.COV2.S vaccination and SARS-CoV-2 variants. Whole-study context: Sample donor was a member of the COV1001 Ad26.COV2.S trial arm. Once or twice, 56 days apart, Ad26.COV2.S was delivered intramuscularly. Notes on the study in general: Substantial breadth was reportedly displayed by spike-specific CD8+ and CD4+ T cell responses after vaccination. Comparability of non-spike TCR breadth was observed across vaccine and placebo recipients.

Libraries were prepared by immunoSEQ multiplex PCR; TCRdb keeps only in-frame clonotypes and omits some of them. The top ten clones hold approximately 1.7% of a sample with 410,000 or so clones, about 92% of them seen once. V was cut by 0 bases and J by 6 bases, with 18 bases left in between. Germline V gene lookup returns CDR1 LNHNV and CDR2 YYDKDF (reference sequence). The CDR3 extends over 17 amino acids. With respect to this clone: The antigen is not known.

The treatment is: 19 received Ad26.COV2.S at low or high dose, single or two shots; a few received placebo; per-sample allocation not given. Repertoires come from day 63 after the first vaccine or placebo injection. The receptor was derived from a person between 18 and 60 years old who received the Ad26.COV2.S COVID-19 vaccine or a placebo. This chain connects TRBV15 to TRBJ2-1, with D uncertain. The source material was peripheral blood, sampled in a trial of Ad26.COV2.S vaccine versus placebo. CDR3 DNA: TGTGCCACCAGCAGAGATCGACTCTCATTGGGTCTCAATGAGCAGTTCTTC. Translating it yields CATSRDRLSLGLNEQFF.